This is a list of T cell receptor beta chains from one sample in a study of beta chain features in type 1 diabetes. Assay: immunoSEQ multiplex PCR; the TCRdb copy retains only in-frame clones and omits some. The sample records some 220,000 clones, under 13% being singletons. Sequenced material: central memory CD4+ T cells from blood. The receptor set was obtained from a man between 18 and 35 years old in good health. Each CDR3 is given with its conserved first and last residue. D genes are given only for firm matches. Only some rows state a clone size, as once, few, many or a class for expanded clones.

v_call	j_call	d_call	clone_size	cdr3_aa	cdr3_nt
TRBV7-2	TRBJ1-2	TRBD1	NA	CASSRKDRGRTGYTF	TGTGCCAGCAGCCGGAAGGACAGGGGACGAACGGGCTACACCTTC
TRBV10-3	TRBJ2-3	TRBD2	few	CAVQPSGRTDTQYF	TGTGCCGTCCAACCTAGCGGGAGGACAGATACGCAGTATTTT
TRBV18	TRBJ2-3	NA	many	CASSPQSDTQYF	TGTGCCAGCTCACCACAATCAGATACGCAGTATTTT
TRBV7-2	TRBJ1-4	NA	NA	CASSLAGLNEKLFF	TGTGCCAGCAGCTTAGCTGGCTTAAATGAAAAACTGTTTTTT
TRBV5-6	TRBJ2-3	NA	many	CASSSPLGGMQYF	TGTGCCAGCAGCTCTCCACTAGGAGGGATGCAGTATTTT
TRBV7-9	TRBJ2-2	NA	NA	CASSPDGALRVGELFF	TGTGCCAGCAGCCCTGACGGCGCCCTTCGTGTCGGGGAGCTGTTTTTT
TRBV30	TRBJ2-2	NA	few	CAWSVEGYTGELFF	TGTGCCTGGAGTGTCGAGGGGTACACCGGGGAGCTGTTTTTT
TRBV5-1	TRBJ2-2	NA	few	CASSPSLGGYTGELFF	TGCGCCAGCAGCCCCTCCCTAGGAGGGTACACCGGGGAGCTGTTTTTT
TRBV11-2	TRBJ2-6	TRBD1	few	CASSRIPGGDGANVLTF	TGTGCCAGCAGCCGGATACCAGGGGGAGATGGGGCCAACGTCCTGACTTTC
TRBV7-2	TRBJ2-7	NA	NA	CASSLQRRSQPDEQYF	TGTGCCAGCAGCCTCCAGCGGAGGAGCCAGCCCGACGAGCAGTACTTC
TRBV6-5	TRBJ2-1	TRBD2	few	CATNSGRLNEQFF	TGTGCCACCAATAGCGGGAGACTCAATGAGCAGTTCTTC
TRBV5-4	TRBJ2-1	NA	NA	CASRPDSSYNEQFF	TGTGCCAGCAGGCCGGACAGCTCCTACAATGAGCAGTTCTTC
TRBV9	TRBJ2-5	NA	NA	CASSVDLQETQYF	TGTGCCAGCAGCGTAGATTTACAAGAGACCCAGTACTTC
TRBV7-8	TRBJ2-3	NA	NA	CASSSGPNTDTQYF	TGTGCCAGCAGCTCGGGACCAAACACAGATACGCAGTATTTT
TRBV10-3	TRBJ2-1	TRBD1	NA	CAINTGDRGFVEQFF	TGTGCCATCAATACCGGCGACAGGGGATTCGTTGAGCAGTTCTTC
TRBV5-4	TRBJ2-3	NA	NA	CASSSQSPDTQYF	TGTGCCAGCAGCTCACAATCGCCAGATACGCAGTATTTT
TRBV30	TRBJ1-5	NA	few	CAWSVRAEQPQHF	TGTGCCTGGAGTGTTAGGGCCGAGCAGCCCCAGCATTTT
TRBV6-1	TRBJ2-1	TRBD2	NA	CASSPLAGDRNEQFF	TGTGCCAGCAGCCCACTAGCGGGAGATCGCAATGAGCAGTTCTTC
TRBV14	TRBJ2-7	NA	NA	CASSAAGSTEQYF	TGTGCCAGCAGCGCGGCAGGATCTACCGAGCAGTACTTC
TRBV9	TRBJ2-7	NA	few	CASSSRAGPEWAYEQYF	TGTGCCAGCAGCTCCCGGGCGGGGCCGGAATGGGCCTACGAGCAGTACTTC
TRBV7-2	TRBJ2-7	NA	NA	CASSLGLGFYGQYF	TGTGCCAGCAGCTTAGGACTGGGGTTCTACGGGCAGTACTTC
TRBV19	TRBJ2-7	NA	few	CASSPGASARFSYEQYF	TGTGCCAGTAGTCCAGGGGCTAGCGCCCGATTCTCCTACGAGCAGTACTTC
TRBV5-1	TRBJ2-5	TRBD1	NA	CASKRSPGTGQETQYF	TGCGCCAGCAAACGATCACCCGGGACAGGCCAAGAGACCCAGTACTTC
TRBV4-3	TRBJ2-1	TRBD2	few	CASSQRTSGLLYNEQFF	TGCGCCAGCAGCCAGAGGACTAGCGGATTACTTTACAATGAGCAGTTCTTC
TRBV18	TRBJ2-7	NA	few	CASSPDRLLLEQYF	TGTGCCAGCTCACCGGACAGACTTTTGCTCGAGCAGTACTTC
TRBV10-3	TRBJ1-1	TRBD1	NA	CAISERTGYTEAFF	TGTGCCATCAGTGAGAGGACAGGGTACACTGAAGCTTTCTTT
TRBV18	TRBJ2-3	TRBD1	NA	CASSPVTGGGTDTQYF	TGTGCCAGCTCACCGGTCACAGGGGGTGGCACAGATACGCAGTATTTT
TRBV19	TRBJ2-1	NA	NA	CASSPRSSDRFYNEQFF	TGTGCCAGTAGTCCGAGGTCGAGCGATCGCTTCTACAATGAGCAGTTCTTC
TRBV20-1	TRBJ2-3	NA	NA	CSAEITDTQYF	TGCAGTGCGGAAATTACAGATACGCAGTATTTT
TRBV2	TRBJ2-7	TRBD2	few	CASNIAGGTYEQYF	TGTGCCAGCAACATAGCGGGAGGAACCTACGAGCAGTACTTC
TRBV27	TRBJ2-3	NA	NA	CASRSGAGYF	TGTGCCAGCAGATCCGGGGCCGGGTATTTT
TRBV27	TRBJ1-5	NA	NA	CASSLSGAGHSNQPQHF	TGTGCCAGCAGTTTATCGGGGGCAGGACATAGCAATCAGCCCCAGCATTTT
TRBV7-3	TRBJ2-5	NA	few	CASSATSLETQYF	TGTGCCAGCAGCGCGACTAGTCTGGAGACCCAGTACTTC
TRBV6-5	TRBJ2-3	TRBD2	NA	CASREAGRQYF	TGTGCCAGCAGGGAAGCGGGAAGGCAGTATTTT
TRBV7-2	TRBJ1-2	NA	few	CASSLGGANYGYTF	TGTGCCAGCAGCTTGGGCGGAGCTAACTATGGCTACACCTTC
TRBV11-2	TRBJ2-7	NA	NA	CASSLEPQSGDSYTYEQYF	TGTGCCAGCAGCTTAGAGCCCCAATCCGGGGACTCATACACCTACGAGCAGTACTTC
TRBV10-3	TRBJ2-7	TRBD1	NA	CAISESRQGNYEQYF	TGTGCCATCAGTGAGTCGAGACAGGGGAACTACGAGCAGTACTTC
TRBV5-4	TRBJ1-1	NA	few	CASRAAMNTEAFF	TGTGCCAGCAGAGCAGCCATGAACACTGAAGCTTTCTTT
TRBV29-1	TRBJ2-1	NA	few	CSVARGLNEQFF	TGCAGCGTTGCGAGGGGGTTGAATGAGCAGTTCTTC
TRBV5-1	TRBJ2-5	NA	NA	CASSLVAGVVETQYF	TGCGCCAGCAGCTTGGTGGCAGGGGTCGTGGAGACCCAGTACTTC
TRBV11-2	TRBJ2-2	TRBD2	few	CASSSSLAAGELFF	TGTGCCAGCAGCTCGTCACTAGCGGCCGGGGAGCTGTTTTTT
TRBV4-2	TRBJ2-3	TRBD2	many	CASGKAGGPADTQYF	TGTGCCAGCGGCAAGGCGGGAGGGCCAGCGGATACGCAGTATTTT
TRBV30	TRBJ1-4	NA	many	CAWSPGGRNEKLFF	TGTGCCTGGAGCCCGGGAGGAAGAAATGAAAAACTGTTTTTT
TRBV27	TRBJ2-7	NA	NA	CASSPLGAGSSYEQYF	TGTGCCAGCAGTCCCCTTGGGGCGGGAAGCTCCTACGAGCAGTACTTC
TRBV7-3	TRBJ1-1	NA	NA	CASSLQGETEAFF	TGTGCCAGCAGCCTACAGGGTGAGACTGAAGCTTTCTTT
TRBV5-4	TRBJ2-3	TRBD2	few	CASSLGLTSEDTQYF	TGTGCCAGCAGCTTGGGGCTGACTAGCGAAGATACGCAGTATTTT
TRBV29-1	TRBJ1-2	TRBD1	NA	CSVPRHRGGYTF	TGCAGCGTTCCCCGACACAGGGGTGGCTACACCTTC
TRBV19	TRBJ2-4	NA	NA	CASSIGARDQSIQYF	TGTGCCAGTAGTATAGGGGCCCGGGACCAGAGCATTCAGTACTTC
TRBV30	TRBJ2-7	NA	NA	CAWSVWDSNYEQYF	TGTGCCTGGAGTGTGTGGGACTCAAACTACGAGCAGTACTTC
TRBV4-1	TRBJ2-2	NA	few	CASSLSPSSNTGELFF	TGCGCCAGCAGCCTGAGCCCCAGCTCGAACACCGGGGAGCTGTTTTTT
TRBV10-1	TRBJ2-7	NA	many	CASSQGRGKQYF	TGCGCCAGCAGTCAGGGCCGAGGAAAGCAGTACTTC
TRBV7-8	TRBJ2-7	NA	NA	CASSLERGPPYEQYF	TGTGCCAGCAGCTTAGAACGGGGGCCCCCCTACGAGCAGTACTTC
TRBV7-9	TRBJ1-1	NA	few	CASSWTVSTEAFF	TGTGCCAGCAGCTGGACAGTAAGCACTGAAGCTTTCTTT